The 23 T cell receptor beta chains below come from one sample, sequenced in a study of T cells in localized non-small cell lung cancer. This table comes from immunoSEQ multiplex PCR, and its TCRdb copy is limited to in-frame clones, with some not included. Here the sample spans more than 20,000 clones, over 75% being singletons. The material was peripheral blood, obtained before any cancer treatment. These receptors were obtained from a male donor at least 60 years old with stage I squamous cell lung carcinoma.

This chain's CDR3 is CASIGAGAGANVLTF. The CDR3 DNA sequence: TGTGCCAGCATCGGGGCGGGGGCTGGGGCCAACGTCCTGACTTTC. The chain uses TRBV6-6 and TRBJ2-6; 7 bases align to TRBD2. CDR3 length: 15 residues. The V segment lost 7 bases and the J segment 2 bases; nucleotides outside the gene matches: 5. Germline values: CDR1 MNHNY, CDR2 SVGAGI (reference sequence).

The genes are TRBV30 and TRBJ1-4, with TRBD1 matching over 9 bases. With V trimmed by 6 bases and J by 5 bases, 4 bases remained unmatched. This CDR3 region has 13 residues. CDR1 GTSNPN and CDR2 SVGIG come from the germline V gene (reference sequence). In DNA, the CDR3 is TGTGCCTGTACGGGGACAGGGAATGAAAAACTGTTTTTT. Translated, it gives CACTGTGNEKLFF.

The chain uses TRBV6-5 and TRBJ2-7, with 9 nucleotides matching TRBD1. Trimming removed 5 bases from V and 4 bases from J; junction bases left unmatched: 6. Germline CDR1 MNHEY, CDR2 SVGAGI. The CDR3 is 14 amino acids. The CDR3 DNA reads TGTGCCAGCAGTGGACGACAGGGGGTTTACGAGCAGTACTTC. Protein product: CASSGRQGVYEQYF.

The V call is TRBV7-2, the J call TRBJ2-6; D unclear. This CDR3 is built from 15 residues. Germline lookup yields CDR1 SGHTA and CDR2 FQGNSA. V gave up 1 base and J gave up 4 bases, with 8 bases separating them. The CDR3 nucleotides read TGTGCCAGCAGCTTAGGAGGTTCCGGGGCCAACGTCCTGACTTTC. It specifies CASSLGGSGANVLTF.

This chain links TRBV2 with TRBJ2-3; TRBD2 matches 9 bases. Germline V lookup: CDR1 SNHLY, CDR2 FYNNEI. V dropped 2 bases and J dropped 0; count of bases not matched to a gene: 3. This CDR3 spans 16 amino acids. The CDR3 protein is CASSELAGPSTDTQYF. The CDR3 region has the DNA TGTGCCAGCAGTGAACTAGCGGGGCCTAGCACAGATACGCAGTATTTT.

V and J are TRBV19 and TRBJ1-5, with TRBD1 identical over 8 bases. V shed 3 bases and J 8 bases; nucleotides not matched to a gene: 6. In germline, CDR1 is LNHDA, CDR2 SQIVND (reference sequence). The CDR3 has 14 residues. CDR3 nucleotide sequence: TGTGCCAGTAGTATCCAGGGGGCTTGGGAGCCCCAGCATTTT. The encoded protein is CASSIQGAWEPQHF. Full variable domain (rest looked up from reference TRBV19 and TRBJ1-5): DGGITQSPKYLFRKEGQNVTLSCEQNLNHDAMYWYRQDPGQGLRLIYYSQIVNDFQKGDIAEGYSVSREKKESFPLTVTSAQKNPTAFYLCASSIQGAWEPQHFGDGTRLSIL.

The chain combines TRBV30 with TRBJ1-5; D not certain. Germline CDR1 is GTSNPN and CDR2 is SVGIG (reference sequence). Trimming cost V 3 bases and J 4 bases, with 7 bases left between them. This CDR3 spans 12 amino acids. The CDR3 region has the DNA TGTGCCTGGAGGGTTCTAAATCAGCCCCAGCATTTT. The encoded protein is CAWRVLNQPQHF. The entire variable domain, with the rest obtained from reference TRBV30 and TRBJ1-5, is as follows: SQTIHQWPATLVQPVGSPLSLECTVEGTSNPNLYWYRQAAGRGLQLLFYSVGIGQISSEVPQNLSASRPQDRQFILSSKKLLLSDSGFYLCAWRVLNQPQHFGDGTRLSIL.

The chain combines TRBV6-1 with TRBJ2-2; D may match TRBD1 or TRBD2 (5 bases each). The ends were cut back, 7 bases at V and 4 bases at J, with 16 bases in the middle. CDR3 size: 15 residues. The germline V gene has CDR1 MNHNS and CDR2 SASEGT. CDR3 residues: CASTVARGATGELFF. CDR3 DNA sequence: TGTGCCAGCACTGTCGCTAGGGGAGCCACCGGGGAGCTGTTTTTT.

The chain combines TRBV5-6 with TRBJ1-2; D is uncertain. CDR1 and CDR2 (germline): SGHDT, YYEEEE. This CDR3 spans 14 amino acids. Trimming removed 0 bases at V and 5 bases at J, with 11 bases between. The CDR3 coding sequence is TGTGCCAGCAGCTTGGTGCCCGGAATTTATGGCTACACCTTC. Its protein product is CASSLVPGIYGYTF.

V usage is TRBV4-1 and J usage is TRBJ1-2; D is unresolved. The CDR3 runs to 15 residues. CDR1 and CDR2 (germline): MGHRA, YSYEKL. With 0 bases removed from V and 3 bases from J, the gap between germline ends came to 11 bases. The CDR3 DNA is TGCGCCAGCAGCCAAGAGGGCGCGTCCCACTATGGCTACACCTTC. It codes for CASSQEGASHYGYTF.

The DNA for the CDR3 is TGTGCCAGCAGCTTAGAAGGACAGGGGGGCTACGAGCAGTACTTC. It specifies CASSLEGQGGYEQYF. The chain has TRBV11-1 and TRBJ2-7; TRBD1 aligns across 10 bases. Germline V gene lookup returns CDR1 SGHAT and CDR2 FQDESV (reference sequence). V dropped 1 base and J dropped 3; count of bases not matched to a gene: 3. The CDR3 runs to 15 residues.

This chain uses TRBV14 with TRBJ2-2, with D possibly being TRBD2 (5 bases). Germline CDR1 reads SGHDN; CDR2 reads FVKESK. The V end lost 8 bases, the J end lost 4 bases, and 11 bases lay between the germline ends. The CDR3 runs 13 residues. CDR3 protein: CASAGLLTGELFF. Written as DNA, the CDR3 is TGTGCCAGCGCTGGACTTCTCACCGGGGAGCTGTTTTTT. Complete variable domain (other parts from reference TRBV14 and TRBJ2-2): EAGVTQFPSHSVIEKGQTVTLRCDPISGHDNLYWYRRVMGKEIKFLLHFVKESKQDESGMPNNRFLAERTGGTYSTLKVQPAELEDSGVYFCASAGLLTGELFFGEGSRLTVL.

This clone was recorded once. CDR3 protein: CASSEGAGNTIYF. The CDR3 DNA reads as TGTGCCAGCAGTGAGGGGGCAGGAAACACCATATATTTT. This chain uses TRBV6-1 with TRBJ1-3, with D possibly matching TRBD1 (6 bases). The CDR3 sequence is 13 residues long. Germline V gives CDR1 MNHNS, CDR2 SASEGT. V was clipped by 3 bases and J by 4 bases, with 7 bases between them.

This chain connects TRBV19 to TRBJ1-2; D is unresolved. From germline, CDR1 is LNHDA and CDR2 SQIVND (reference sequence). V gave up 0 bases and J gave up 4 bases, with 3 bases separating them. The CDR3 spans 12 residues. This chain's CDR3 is CASSIDPYGYTF. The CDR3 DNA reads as TGTGCCAGTAGTATAGATCCCTATGGCTACACCTTC.

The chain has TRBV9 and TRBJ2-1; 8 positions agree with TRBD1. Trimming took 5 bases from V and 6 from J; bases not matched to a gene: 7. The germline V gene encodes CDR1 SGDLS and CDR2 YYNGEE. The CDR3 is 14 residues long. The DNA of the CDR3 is TGTGCCAGCAGTGTCCCAGGGGGCCGCAATGAGCAGTTCTTC. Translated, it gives CASSVPGGRNEQFF.

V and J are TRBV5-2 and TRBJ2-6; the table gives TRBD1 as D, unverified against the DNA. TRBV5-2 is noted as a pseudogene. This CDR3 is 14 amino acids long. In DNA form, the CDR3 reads TGTGCCAGCAGTACACAAAGTCGGGCCAACGTCCTGACTTTC. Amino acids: CASSTQSRANVLTF.

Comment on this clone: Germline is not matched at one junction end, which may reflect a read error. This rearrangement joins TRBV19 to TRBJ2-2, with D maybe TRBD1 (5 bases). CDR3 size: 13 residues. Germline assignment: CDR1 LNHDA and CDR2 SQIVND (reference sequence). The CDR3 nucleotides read TGTACCAGTAGTACCTCAGGGACCGGGGAGCTGTTTTTT. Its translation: CTSSTSGTGELFF. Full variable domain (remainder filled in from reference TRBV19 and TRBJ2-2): DGGITQSPKYLFRKEGQNVTLSCEQNLNHDAMYWYRQDPGQGLRLIYYSQIVNDFQKGDIAEGYSVSREKKESFPLTVTSAQKNPTAFYLCTSSTSGTGELFFGEGSRLTVL.

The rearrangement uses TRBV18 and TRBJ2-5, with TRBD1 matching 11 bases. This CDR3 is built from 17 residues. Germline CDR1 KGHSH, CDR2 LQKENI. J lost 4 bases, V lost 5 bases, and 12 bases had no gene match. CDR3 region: CASSNRVGTGGRETQYF. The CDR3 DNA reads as TGTGCCAGCTCAAACCGGGTCGGGACAGGGGGACGAGAGACCCAGTACTTC.

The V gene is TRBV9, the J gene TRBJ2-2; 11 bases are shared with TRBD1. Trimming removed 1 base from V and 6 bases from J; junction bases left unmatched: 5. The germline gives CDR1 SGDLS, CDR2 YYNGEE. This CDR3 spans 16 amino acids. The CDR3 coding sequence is TGTGCCAGCAGCGTATTAGGACAGGGGGCAGCCGGGGAGCTGTTTTTT. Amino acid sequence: CASSVLGQGAAGELFF.

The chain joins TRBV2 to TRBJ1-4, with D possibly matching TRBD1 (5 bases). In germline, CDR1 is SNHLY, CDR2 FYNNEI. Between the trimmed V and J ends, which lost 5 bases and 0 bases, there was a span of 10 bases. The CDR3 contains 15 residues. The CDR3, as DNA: TGTGCCAGCAGTAGGGACGAAGCAACTAATGAAAAACTGTTTTTT. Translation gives CASSRDEATNEKLFF.

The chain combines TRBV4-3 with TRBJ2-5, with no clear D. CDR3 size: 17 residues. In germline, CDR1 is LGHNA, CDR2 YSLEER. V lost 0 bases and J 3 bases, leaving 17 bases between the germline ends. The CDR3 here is CASSQDRPGWGKETQYF. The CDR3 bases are TGCGCCAGCAGCCAAGATAGGCCTGGGTGGGGTAAAGAGACCCAGTACTTC.

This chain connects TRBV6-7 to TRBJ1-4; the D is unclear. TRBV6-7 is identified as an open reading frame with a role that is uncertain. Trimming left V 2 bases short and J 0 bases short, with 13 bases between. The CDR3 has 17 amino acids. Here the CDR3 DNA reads TGTGCCAGCAGTTACAAGGGTCCACGGGCAACTAATGAAAAACTGTTTTTT. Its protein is CASSYKGPRATNEKLFF.

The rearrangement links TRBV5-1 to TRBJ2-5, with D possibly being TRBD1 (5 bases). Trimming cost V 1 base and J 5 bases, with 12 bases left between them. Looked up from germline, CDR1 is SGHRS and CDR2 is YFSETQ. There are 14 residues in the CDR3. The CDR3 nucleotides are TGCGCCAGCAGCTTGATGTGGGGCAGGGAGACCCAGTACTTC. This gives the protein CASSLMWGRETQYF.